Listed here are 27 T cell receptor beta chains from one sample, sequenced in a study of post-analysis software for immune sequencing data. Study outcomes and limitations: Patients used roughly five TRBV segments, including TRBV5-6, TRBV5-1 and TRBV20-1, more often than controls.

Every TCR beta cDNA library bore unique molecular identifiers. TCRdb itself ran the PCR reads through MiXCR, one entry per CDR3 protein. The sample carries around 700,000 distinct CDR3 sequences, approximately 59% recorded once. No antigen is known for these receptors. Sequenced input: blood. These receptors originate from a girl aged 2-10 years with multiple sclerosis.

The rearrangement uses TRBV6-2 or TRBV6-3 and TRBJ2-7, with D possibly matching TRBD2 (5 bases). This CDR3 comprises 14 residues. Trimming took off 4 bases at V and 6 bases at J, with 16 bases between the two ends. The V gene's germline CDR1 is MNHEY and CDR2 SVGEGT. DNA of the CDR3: TGTGCCAGCAGTTGGGTCGGGAACCCTTTCGAGCAGTACTTC. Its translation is CASSWVGNPFEQYF.

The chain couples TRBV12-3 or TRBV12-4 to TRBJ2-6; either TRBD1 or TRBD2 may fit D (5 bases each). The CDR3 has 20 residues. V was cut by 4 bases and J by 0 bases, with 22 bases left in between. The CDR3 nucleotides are TGTGCCAGCAGTTCGACGAGGGGAATCGGCCCTATCTCTGGGGCCAACGTCCTGACTTTC. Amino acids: CASSSTRGIGPISGANVLTF.

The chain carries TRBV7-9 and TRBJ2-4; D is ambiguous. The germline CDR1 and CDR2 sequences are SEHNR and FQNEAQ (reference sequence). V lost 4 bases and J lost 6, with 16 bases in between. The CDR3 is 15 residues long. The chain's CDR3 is CASSSTIGSRNIQYF. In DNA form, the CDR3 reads TGTGCCAGCAGCTCGACCATCGGTAGCAGAAACATTCAGTACTTC.

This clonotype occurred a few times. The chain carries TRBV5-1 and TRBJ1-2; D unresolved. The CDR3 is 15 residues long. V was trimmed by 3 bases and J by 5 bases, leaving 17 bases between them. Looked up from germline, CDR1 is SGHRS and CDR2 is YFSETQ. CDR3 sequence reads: CASSYRGRRGYGYTF. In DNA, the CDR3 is TGCGCCAGCAGCTACCGCGGGCGACGTGGGTATGGCTACACCTTC.

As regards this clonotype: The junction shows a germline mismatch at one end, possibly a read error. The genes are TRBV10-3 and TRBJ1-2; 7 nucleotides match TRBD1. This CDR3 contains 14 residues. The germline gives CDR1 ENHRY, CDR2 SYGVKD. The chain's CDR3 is CAIRESRDSYGYTF. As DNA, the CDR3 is TGTGCCATCAGGGAGTCGAGGGACAGCTATGGCTACACCTTC.

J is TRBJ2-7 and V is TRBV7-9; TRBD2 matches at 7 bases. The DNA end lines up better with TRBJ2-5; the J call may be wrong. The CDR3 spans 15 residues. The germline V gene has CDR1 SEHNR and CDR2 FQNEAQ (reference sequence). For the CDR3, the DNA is TGTGCCAGTAGCCCAGTGGGGGGGGGCCAAGAGACCCAGTACTTC. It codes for CASSPVGGGQETQYF.

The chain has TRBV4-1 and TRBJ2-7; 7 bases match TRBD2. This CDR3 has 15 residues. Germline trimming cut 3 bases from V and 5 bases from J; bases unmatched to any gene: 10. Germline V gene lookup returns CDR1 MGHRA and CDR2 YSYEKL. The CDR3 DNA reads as TGCGCCAGCAGCCAGGCGACTAGCCGGGCGAACGAGCAGTACTTC. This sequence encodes CASSQATSRANEQYF.

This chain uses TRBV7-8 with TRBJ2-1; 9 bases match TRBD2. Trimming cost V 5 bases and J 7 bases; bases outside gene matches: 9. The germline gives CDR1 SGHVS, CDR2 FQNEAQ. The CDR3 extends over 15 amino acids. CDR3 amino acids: CASSAASGMRNEQFF. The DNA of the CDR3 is TGTGCCAGCAGCGCAGCTAGCGGGATGAGGAATGAGCAGTTCTTC. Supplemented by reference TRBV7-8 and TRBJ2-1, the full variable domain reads GAGVSQSPRYKVAKRGQDVALRCDPISGHVSLFWYQQALGQGPEFLTYFQNEAQLDKSGLPSDRFFAERPEGSVSTLKIQRTQQEDSAVYLCASSAASGMRNEQFFGPGTRLTVL.

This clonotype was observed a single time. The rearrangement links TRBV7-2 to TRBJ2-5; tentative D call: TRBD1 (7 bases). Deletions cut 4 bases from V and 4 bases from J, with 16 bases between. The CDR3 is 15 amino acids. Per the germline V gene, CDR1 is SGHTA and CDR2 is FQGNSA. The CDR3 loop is CASSSWQGGAETQYF. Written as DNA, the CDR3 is TGTGCCAGCAGCTCCTGGCAGGGGGGTGCAGAGACCCAGTACTTC.

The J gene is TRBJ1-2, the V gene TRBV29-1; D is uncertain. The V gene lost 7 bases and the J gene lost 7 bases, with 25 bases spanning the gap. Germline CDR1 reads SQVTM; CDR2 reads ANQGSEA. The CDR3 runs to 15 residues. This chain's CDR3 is CSAGPSQPLGIGYTF. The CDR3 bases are TGCAGCGCCGGCCCCAGCCAGCCCCTAGGGATTGGCTACACCTTC. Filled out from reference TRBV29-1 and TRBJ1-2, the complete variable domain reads SAVISQKPSRDICQRGTSLTIQCQVDSQVTMMFWYRQQPGQSLTLIATANQGSEATYESGFVIDKFPISRPNLTFSTLTVSNMSPEDSSIYLCSAGPSQPLGIGYTFGSGTRLTVV.

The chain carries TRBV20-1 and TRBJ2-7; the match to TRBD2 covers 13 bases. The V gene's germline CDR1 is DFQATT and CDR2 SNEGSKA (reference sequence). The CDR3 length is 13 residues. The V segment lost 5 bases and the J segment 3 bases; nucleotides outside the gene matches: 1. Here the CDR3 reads CSAGTSGNYEQYF. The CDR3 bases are TGCAGTGCTGGGACTAGCGGGAACTACGAGCAGTACTTC.

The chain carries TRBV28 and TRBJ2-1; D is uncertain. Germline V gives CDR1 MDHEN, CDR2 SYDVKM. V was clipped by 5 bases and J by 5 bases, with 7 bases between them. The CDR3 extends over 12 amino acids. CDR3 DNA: TGTGCCAGCAGTCCCCAAGACAATGAGCAGTTCTTC. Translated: CASSPQDNEQFF.

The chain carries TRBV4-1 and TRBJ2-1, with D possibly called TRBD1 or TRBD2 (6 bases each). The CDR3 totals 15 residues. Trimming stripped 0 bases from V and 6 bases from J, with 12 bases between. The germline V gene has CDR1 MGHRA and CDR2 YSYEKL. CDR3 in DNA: TGCGCCAGCAGCCAAGAGGGGGGCATAGGCAATGAGCAGTTCTTC. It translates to CASSQEGGIGNEQFF.

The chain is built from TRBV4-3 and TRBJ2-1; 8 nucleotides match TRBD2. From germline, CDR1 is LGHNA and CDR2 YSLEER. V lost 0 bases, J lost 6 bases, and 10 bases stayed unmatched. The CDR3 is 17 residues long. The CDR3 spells CASSQEYSGGPINEQFF. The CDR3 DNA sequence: TGCGCCAGCAGCCAAGAATACAGCGGGGGCCCCATCAATGAGCAGTTCTTC.

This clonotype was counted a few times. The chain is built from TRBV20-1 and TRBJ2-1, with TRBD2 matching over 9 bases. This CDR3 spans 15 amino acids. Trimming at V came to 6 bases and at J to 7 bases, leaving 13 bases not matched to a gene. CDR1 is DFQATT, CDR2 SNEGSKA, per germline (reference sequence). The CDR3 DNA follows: TGCAGTGCCAGGGGTGCGAGCGGGGGGATGAATGAGCAGTTCTTC. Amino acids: CSARGASGGMNEQFF.

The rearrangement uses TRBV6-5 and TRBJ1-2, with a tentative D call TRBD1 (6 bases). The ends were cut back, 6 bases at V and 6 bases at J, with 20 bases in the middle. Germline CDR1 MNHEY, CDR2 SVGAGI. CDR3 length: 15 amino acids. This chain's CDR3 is CASSRPGGGLDGYTF. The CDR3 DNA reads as TGTGCCAGCAGCCGACCCGGGGGCGGGCTGGATGGCTACACCTTC.

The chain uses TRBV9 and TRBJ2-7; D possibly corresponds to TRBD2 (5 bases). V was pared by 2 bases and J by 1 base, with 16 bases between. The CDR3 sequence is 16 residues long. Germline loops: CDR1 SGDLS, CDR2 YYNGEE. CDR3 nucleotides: TGTGCCAGCAGCGTTGGGAAGTCGGGATCGTCCTACGAGCAGTACTTC. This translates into CASSVGKSGSSYEQYF.

The CDR3 region has the DNA TGCAGCGCCAGCCGGCTCGACGGCTACGAGCAGTACTTC. Amino acids: CSASRLDGYEQYF. This chain uses TRBV29-1 with TRBJ2-7; D not certain. CDR3 length equals 13 residues. CDR1 and CDR2 from the germline V gene are SQVTM and ANQGSEA. Trimming left V 7 bases short and J 3 bases short, with 16 bases between.

The CDR3 sequence is CASSEEGGGTYGYTF. In DNA form, the CDR3 reads TGTGCCAGCAGTGAAGAGGGCGGCGGAACGTATGGCTACACCTTC. V is TRBV2 and J is TRBJ1-2; no clear D gene. CDR1 and CDR2 (germline): SNHLY, FYNNEI. Trimming stripped 1 base from V and 5 bases from J, with 14 bases between. This CDR3 contains 15 residues.

CDR3 residues: CASTRTGDSHEQYF. As DNA, the CDR3 is TGTGCCAGCACCAGGACAGGGGATAGCCACGAGCAGTACTTC. The J gene is TRBJ2-7, the V gene TRBV9, with 9 bases aligning to TRBD1. The trim removed 6 bases at V and 5 bases at J, leaving 9 bases unmatched. This CDR3 comprises 14 residues. Germline V gene lookup returns CDR1 SGDLS and CDR2 YYNGEE.

The chain's CDR3 is CAISGGVRGPLNEQYF. In DNA, the CDR3 is TGTGCCATCAGTGGAGGGGTCAGGGGGCCTCTCAACGAGCAGTACTTC. This rearrangement joins TRBV10-3 to TRBJ2-7, with TRBD1 matching over 8 bases. CDR1 ENHRY and CDR2 SYGVKD come from the germline V gene. This CDR3 comprises 16 residues. The V gene end was trimmed by 4 bases and the J gene end by 5 bases; junction bases not matched to a gene: 13.

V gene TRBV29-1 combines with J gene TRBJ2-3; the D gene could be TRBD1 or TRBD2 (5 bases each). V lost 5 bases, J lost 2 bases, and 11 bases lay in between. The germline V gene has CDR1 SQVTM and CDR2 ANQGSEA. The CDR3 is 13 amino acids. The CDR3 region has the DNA TGCAGCGTTCGGGGCGGGTCCACAGATACGCAGTATTTT. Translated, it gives CSVRGGSTDTQYF.

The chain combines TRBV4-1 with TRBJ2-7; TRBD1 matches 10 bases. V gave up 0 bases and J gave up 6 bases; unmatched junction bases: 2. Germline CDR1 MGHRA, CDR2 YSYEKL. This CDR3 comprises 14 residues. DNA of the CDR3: TGCGCCAGCAGCCAAGAAGGACAGGGGGGCGAGCAGTACTTC. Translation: CASSQEGQGGEQYF.

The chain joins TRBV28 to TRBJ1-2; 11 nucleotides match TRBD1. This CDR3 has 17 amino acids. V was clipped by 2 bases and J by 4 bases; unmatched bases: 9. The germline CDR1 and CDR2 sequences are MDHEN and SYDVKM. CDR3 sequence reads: CASSLQRTGGIFYGYTF. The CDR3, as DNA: TGTGCCAGCAGTTTACAACGGACAGGGGGCATCTTCTATGGCTACACCTTC.

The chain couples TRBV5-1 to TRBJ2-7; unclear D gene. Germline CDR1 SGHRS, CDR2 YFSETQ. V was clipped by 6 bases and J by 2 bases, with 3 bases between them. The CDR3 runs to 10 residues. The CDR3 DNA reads TGCGCCAGCACTACCTACGAGCAGTACTTC. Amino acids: CASTTYEQYF.

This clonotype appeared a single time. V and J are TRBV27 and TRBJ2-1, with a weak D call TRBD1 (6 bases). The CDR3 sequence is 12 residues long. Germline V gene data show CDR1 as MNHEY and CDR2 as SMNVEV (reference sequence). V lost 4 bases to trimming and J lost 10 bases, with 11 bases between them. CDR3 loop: CASSWDNYEQFF. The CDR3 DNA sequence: TGTGCCAGCAGTTGGGACAACTACGAGCAGTTCTTC.

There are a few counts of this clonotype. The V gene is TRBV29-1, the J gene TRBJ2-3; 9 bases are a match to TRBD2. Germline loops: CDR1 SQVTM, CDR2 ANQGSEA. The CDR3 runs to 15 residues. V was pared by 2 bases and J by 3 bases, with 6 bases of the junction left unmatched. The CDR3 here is CSVELAGLLTDTQYF. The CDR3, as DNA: TGCAGCGTTGAACTAGCGGGGCTGTTGACAGATACGCAGTATTTT.